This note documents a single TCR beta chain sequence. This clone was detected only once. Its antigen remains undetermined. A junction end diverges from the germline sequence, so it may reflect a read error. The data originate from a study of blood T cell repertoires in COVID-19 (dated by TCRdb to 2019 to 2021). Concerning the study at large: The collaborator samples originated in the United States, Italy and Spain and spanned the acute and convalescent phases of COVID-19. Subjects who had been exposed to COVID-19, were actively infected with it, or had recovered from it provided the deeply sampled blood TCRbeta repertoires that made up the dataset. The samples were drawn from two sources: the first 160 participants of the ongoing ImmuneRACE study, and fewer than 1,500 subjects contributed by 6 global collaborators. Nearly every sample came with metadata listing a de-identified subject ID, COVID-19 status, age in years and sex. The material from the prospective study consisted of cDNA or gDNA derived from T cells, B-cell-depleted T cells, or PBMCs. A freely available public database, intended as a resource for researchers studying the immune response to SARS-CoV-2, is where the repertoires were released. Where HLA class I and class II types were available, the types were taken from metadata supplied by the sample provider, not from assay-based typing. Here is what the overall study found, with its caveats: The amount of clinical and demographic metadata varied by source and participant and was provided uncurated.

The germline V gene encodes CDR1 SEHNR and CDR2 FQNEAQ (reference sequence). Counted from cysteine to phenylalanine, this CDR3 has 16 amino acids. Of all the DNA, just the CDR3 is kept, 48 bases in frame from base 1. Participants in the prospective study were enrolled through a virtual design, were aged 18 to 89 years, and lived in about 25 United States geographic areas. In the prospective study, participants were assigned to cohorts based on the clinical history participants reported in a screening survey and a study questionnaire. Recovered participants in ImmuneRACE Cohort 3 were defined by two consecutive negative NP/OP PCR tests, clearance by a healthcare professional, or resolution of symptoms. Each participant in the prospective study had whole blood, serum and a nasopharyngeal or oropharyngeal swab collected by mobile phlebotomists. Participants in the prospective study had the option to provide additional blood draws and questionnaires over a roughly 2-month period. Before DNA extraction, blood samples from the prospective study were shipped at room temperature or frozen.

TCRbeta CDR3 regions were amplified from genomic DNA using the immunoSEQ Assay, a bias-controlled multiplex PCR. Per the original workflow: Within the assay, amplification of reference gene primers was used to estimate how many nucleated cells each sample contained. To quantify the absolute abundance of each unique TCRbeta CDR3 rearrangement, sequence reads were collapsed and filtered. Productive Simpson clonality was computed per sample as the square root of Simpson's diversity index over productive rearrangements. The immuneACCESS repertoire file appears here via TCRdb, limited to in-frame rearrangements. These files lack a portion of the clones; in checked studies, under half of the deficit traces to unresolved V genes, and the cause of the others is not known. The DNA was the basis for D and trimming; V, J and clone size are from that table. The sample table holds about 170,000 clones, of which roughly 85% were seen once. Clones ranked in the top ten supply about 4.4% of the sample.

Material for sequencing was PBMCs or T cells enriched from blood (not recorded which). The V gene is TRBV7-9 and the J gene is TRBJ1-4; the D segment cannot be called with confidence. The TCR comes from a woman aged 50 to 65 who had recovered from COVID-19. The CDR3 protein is CASSWITAPTNEELFF. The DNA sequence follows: TGTGCCAGCAGCTGGATTACCGCCCCAACTAATGAAGAACTGTTTTTT.